Each of the 17 T cell receptor beta chains below was sequenced from the same sample in a study of CD8 T cells in ankylosing spondylitis. A single record per CDR3 protein comes from TCRdb applying MiXCR to the 5' RACE reads. The table lists roughly 150,000 distinct CDR3 sequences, approximately 7.3% of them singletons. Sequences were obtained from blood, either unsorted or a sorted T cell fraction (not recorded which). These receptor sequences come from a female donor with ankylosing spondylitis or in good health (not recorded which).

J is TRBJ2-2 and V is TRBV4-2, with TRBD2 identical over 10 bases. The J segment lost 4 bases and the V segment lost 9 bases, leaving 11 bases of the junction unmatched. This CDR3 has 16 amino acids. Germline CDR1 LGHNA, CDR2 YNFKEQ. CDR3 sequence: CASQLGAGGITGELFF. CDR3 bases: TGTGCCAGTCAGTTAGGAGCGGGGGGGATCACCGGGGAGCTGTTTTTT.

This clonotype was seen many times. J is TRBJ1-5 and V is TRBV20-1; D may be TRBD1 (5 bases). CDR3 length: 14 amino acids. V dropped 3 bases and J dropped 4 bases, with 13 bases sitting between them. Germline assignment: CDR1 DFQATT and CDR2 SNEGSKA (reference sequence). The CDR3 spells CSARRDVGNQPQHF. Written as DNA, the CDR3 is TGCAGTGCTAGGCGGGACGTTGGAAATCAGCCCCAGCATTTT.

This clonotype was picked up many times. The CDR3: CASSLIASDTQYF. As DNA, the CDR3 is TGTGCCAGCAGCTTAATTGCGTCAGATACGCAGTATTTT. V gene TRBV7-9 combines with J gene TRBJ2-3, with D hard to call. Germline V gene sequence: CDR1 SEHNR, CDR2 FQNEAQ (reference sequence). The CDR3 runs 13 residues. The V end lost 2 bases, the J end lost 4 bases, and 7 bases lay between the germline ends.

This clonotype was detected ten times or more. The chain carries TRBV5-1 and TRBJ1-4; tentative D call: TRBD1 (6 bases). Germline V CDR1 and CDR2: SGHRS, YFSETQ. Trimming removed 0 bases at V and 4 bases at J, with 10 bases between. The CDR3 runs to 15 residues. The CDR3 nucleotides read TGCGCCAGCAGCTTGGCCAGGGGTATTAATGAAAAACTGTTTTTT. Protein: CASSLARGINEKLFF.

This clonotype was seen repeatedly, ten times or more. V is TRBV6-1 and J is TRBJ2-1; D remains unclear. Per germline, CDR1 MNHNS and CDR2 SASEGT. This CDR3 comprises 14 residues. Trimming removed 2 bases from V and 12 bases from J, with 17 bases in between. Written as DNA, the CDR3 is TGTGCCAGCAGTGAAACTCTTGCTGCTCTGGGGCAGTTCTTC. It encodes CASSETLAALGQFF.

Ten or more counts support this clonotype. The rearrangement uses TRBV6-5 and TRBJ1-6; D gene ambiguous. V was shortened by 2 bases and J by 11 bases, with 16 bases between the two germline ends. This CDR3 is 15 amino acids long. Germline V gene lookup returns CDR1 MNHEY and CDR2 SVGAGI. CDR3 DNA sequence: TGTGCCAGCAGTTACGGAGAGATGCCTTCTACACCCCTCCACTTT. It encodes CASSYGEMPSTPLHF.

This clonotype was counted a few times. This CDR3 is CASSQSIGNSYEQYF. For the CDR3, the DNA is TGCGCCAGCAGCCAAAGTATAGGGAACTCCTACGAGCAGTACTTC. This chain connects TRBV4-1 to TRBJ2-7; D is unclear. The V end lost 2 bases, the J end lost 0 bases, and 11 bases lay between the germline ends. The V gene's germline CDR1 is MGHRA and CDR2 YSYEKL. This CDR3 has 15 amino acids.

The table lists this clonotype with many counts. This chain joins TRBV6-5 and TRBJ1-6; the D is unclear. The ends were cut back, 8 bases at V and 9 bases at J, with 11 bases in the middle. This CDR3 has 12 amino acids. Per germline, CDR1 MNHEY and CDR2 SVGAGI. DNA for the CDR3: TGTGCCAGCTCTAACCCAGCTTCACCCCTCCACTTT. Its translation: CASSNPASPLHF.

V and J are TRBV30 and TRBJ1-3, with 7 bases lining up with TRBD1. CDR1 and CDR2 from the germline V gene are GTSNPN and SVGIG (reference sequence). J was trimmed by 4 bases and V by 4 bases; bases with no gene match: 4. The CDR3 loop spans 13 amino acids. This CDR3 reads CAWMKQGGNTIYF. As DNA, the CDR3 is TGTGCCTGGATGAAACAGGGGGGAAACACCATATATTTT.

This clonotype was seen many times. The chain uses TRBV5-4 and TRBJ2-6, with D tentatively TRBD1 (5 bases). The V and J ends lost 4 bases and 9 bases respectively, with 8 bases between them. Per the germline V gene, CDR1 is SGHNT and CDR2 is YYREEE (reference sequence). This CDR3 comprises 12 residues. The CDR3 region is CASSLDSNVLTF. The CDR3 bases are TGTGCCAGCAGCCTCGACAGCAACGTCCTGACTTTC.

This clonotype appeared many times. This chain connects TRBV4-1 to TRBJ2-4; 8 bases match TRBD2. Germline lookup yields CDR1 MGHRA and CDR2 YSYEKL. The CDR3 extends over 17 amino acids. V shed 1 base, J shed 7 bases, and the junction held 12 bases outside the gene matches. In DNA form, the CDR3 reads TGCGCCAGCAGCCAAGCGAACCTCGGGGGGGCGGGTAACATTCAGTACTTC. The encoded protein is CASSQANLGGAGNIQYF.

This clonotype was counted between two and nine times. This rearrangement joins TRBV19 to TRBJ2-5, with TRBD2 matching 10 bases. The CDR3 length is 14 residues. Trimming removed 9 bases from V and 5 bases from J; junction bases left unmatched: 9. From germline, CDR1 is LNHDA and CDR2 SQIVND (reference sequence). The DNA for the CDR3 is TGTGCCAGCTCCTCTAGCGGGGGTGGCGAGACCCAGTACTTC. This translates into CASSSSGGGETQYF.

There are many counts of this clonotype. The rearrangement uses TRBV4-3 and TRBJ2-2; D gene uncertain. Trimming took off 1 base at V and 6 bases at J, with 12 bases between the two ends. Per the germline V gene, CDR1 is LGHNA and CDR2 is YSLEER. The CDR3 covers 15 residues. The CDR3 reads CASSQGSGLSGELFF. CDR3 DNA: TGCGCCAGCAGCCAAGGCTCTGGTTTATCCGGGGAGCTGTTTTTT.

In DNA form, the CDR3 reads TGTACCCGCAGTTCCCGAAGTGCTAGCGGGGGGGCGACGGAGACCCAGTACTTC. This translates into CTRSSRSASGGATETQYF. The chain joins TRBV2 to TRBJ2-5, with TRBD2 identical over 12 bases. In germline, CDR1 is SNHLY, CDR2 FYNNEI. The CDR3 covers 18 residues. Supplemented by reference TRBV2 and TRBJ2-5, the full variable domain reads EPEVTQTPSHQVTQMGQEVILRCVPISNHLYFYWYRQILGQKVEFLVSFYNNEISEKSEIFDDQFSVERPDGSNFTLKIRSTKLEDSAMYFCTRSSRSASGGATETQYFGPGTRLLVL.

Worth noting for this clonotype: A much larger clone differs from this one at a single base, so this may be a read error. The chain combines TRBV20-1 with TRBJ2-7; D call uncertain. Germline V gene data show CDR1 as DFQATT and CDR2 as SNEGSKA (reference sequence). V shed 0 bases and J shed 4 bases, with 10 bases lying between them. The CDR3 consists of 13 residues. CDR3 in DNA: TGCAGTGCTAGAGACCAACGTGCTTACGAGCAGTACTTC. Its translation is CSARDQRAYEQYF.

This clonotype was recorded many times. A read error may produce the germline difference seen at one junction end. This chain uses TRBV20-1 with TRBJ1-1; possible D gene TRBD1, 6 bases. CDR1 DFQATT and CDR2 SNEGSKA come from the germline V gene (reference sequence). The CDR3 loop spans 13 amino acids. The DNA for the CDR3 is TGCAGTGCGAGAGTAACAGGGACCACTGAAGCTTTCTTT. It is translated as CSARVTGTTEAFF.

This clonotype was seen more than once but under ten times. The chain has TRBV12-2 and TRBJ1-1; the table assigns TRBD1, which was not confirmed against the DNA. TRBV12-2 is noted as a pseudogene. This CDR3 is 14 amino acids long. CDR3: CASRFQGENTEAFF. Here the CDR3 DNA reads TGTGCAAGTCGCTTCCAGGGGGAGAACACTGAAGCTTTCTTT.